These 27 T cell receptor beta chains were all obtained from the same sample, sequenced in a study of shared clonotypes between healthy human individuals. Clones were read by immunoSEQ multiplex PCR, and TCRdb kept only the in-frame ones, dropping some. The sample shows about 1 million clones, under 80% of them seen only once. Sample: memory CD4+ T cells sorted from blood. As for subset: CD45RA-negative fraction. The receptor source for this set is a man between 18 and 35 years old in good health.

The chain links TRBV6-1 to TRBJ1-5; possible D gene TRBD1, 5 bases. Germline CDR1 and CDR2: MNHNS and SASEGT. This CDR3 has 15 residues. Trimming removed 4 bases from V and 0 bases from J, with 10 bases in between. The chain's CDR3 is CASSGDGGSNQPQHF. As DNA, the CDR3 is TGTGCCAGCAGTGGGGACGGGGGTAGCAATCAGCCCCAGCATTTT.

This sequence joins TRBV14 and TRBJ1-6; 7 bases map to TRBD1. Trimming removed 5 bases from V and 11 bases from J; junction bases left unmatched: 12. The CDR3 has 15 amino acids. CDR1 and CDR2 from the germline V gene are SGHDN and FVKESK. CDR3 in DNA: TGTGCCAGCAGCGCTCAAACAGGGGACCTGGCACCCCTCCACTTT. Translated, it gives CASSAQTGDLAPLHF.

J is TRBJ2-3 and V is TRBV7-9; 7 nucleotides match TRBD1. Germline assignment: CDR1 SEHNR and CDR2 FQNEAQ (reference sequence). The CDR3 loop spans 15 amino acids. V was pared by 5 bases and J by 0 bases, with 5 bases of the junction left unmatched. Here the CDR3 DNA reads TGTGCCAGCAGCGTAACACAGGGGAGCACAGATACGCAGTATTTT. It is translated as CASSVTQGSTDTQYF.

This clone appeared once. V usage is TRBV29-1 and J usage is TRBJ2-1; the match to TRBD2 covers 7 bases. Germline CDR1 SQVTM, CDR2 ANQGSEA. V dropped 3 bases and J dropped 8; count of bases not matched to a gene: 7. The CDR3 spans 13 residues. CDR3 protein: CSVDTTGGHEQFF. The DNA of the CDR3 is TGCAGCGTTGATACGACGGGAGGCCATGAGCAGTTCTTC.

The chain employs TRBV6-6 and TRBJ1-1; no firm D call. Germline values: CDR1 MNHNY, CDR2 SVGAGI (reference sequence). This CDR3 region has 12 residues. V was pared by 4 bases and J by 6 bases, with 9 bases between. CDR3: CASSSTTSEAFF. CDR3 coding DNA: TGTGCCAGCAGTTCAACGACATCTGAAGCTTTCTTT.

The V call is TRBV11-3, the J call TRBJ2-1; 8 bases line up with TRBD2. This CDR3 is 15 amino acids long. Trimming took 5 bases from V and 5 from J; bases not matched to a gene: 8. The germline gives CDR1 SGHNT, CDR2 YENEEA. CDR3 DNA: TGTGCCAGCAGCAACCCGGGAGGGCCCAACAATGAGCAGTTCTTC. This sequence encodes CASSNPGGPNNEQFF.

This chain links TRBV5-1 with TRBJ2-5; tentative D call: TRBD2 (6 bases). The CDR3 is 16 residues long. V lost 0 bases to trimming and J lost 2 bases, with 14 bases between them. Germline CDR1 is SGHRS and CDR2 is YFSETQ. CDR3 protein: CASSLDGGGGQETQYF. CDR3 nucleotides: TGCGCCAGCAGCTTGGATGGGGGTGGAGGGCAAGAGACCCAGTACTTC.

The J gene is TRBJ2-7, the V gene TRBV10-3; 10 bases map to TRBD2. The trim removed 0 bases at V and 4 bases at J, leaving 3 bases unmatched. CDR1 and CDR2 (germline): ENHRY, SYGVKD. This CDR3 spans 15 amino acids. The chain's CDR3 is CAISESSSGGYEQYF. In DNA form, the CDR3 reads TGTGCCATCAGTGAGTCGAGTAGCGGGGGGTACGAGCAGTACTTC.

This clone was seen repeatedly, ten times or more. This chain uses TRBV12-2 with TRBJ2-5; the table's TRBD2 call for D was not verified on the DNA. TRBV12-2 is given as a pseudogene. The CDR3 has 15 amino acids. CDR3 in amino acids: CASRLAMEASKTQYF. CDR3 bases: TGTGCAAGTCGCTTAGCAATGGAGGCTAGCAAGACCCAGTACTTC.

This clone was recorded a few times. The chain joins TRBV9 to TRBJ1-2, with D unclear. Germline assignment: CDR1 SGDLS and CDR2 YYNGEE. Trimming took 0 bases from V and 4 from J, leaving 10 bases between them. The CDR3 has 14 amino acids. CDR3 loop: CASSVAGEGYGYTF. CDR3 bases: TGTGCCAGCAGCGTAGCAGGAGAGGGCTATGGCTACACCTTC.

The chain recombines TRBV2 with TRBJ2-7; D not resolved. From germline, CDR1 is SNHLY and CDR2 FYNNEI. This CDR3 spans 14 amino acids. Between the trimmed V and J ends, which lost 4 bases and 0 bases, there was a span of 10 bases. The CDR3: CASSGRQNSYEQYF. The DNA of the CDR3 is TGTGCCAGCAGTGGTCGGCAGAACTCCTACGAGCAGTACTTC.

This clone was seen a single time. CDR3 bases: TGTGCCAGCTCACCAGTATCGGGCACCGGGGAGCTGTTTTTT. Protein: CASSPVSGTGELFF. The chain links TRBV18 to TRBJ2-2; D is unclear. V gave up 2 bases and J gave up 4 bases, with 8 bases separating them. Germline V CDR1 and CDR2: KGHSH, LQKENI. The CDR3 is 14 residues long.

This clone was found once. V is TRBV7-2 and J is TRBJ2-1, with 10 bases lining up with TRBD2. Germline loops: CDR1 SGHTA, CDR2 FQGNSA. The V segment lost 5 bases and the J segment 9 bases; nucleotides outside the gene matches: 10. The CDR3 runs 15 residues. The CDR3, as DNA: TGTGCCAGCAGCCGCCCGGGACTAGCGAAGGGTGAGCAGTTCTTC. It is translated as CASSRPGLAKGEQFF.

The chain links TRBV19 to TRBJ1-1, with D possibly matching TRBD1 (5 bases). Between the trimmed V and J ends, which lost 6 bases and 8 bases, there was a span of 13 bases. In germline, CDR1 is LNHDA, CDR2 SQIVND (reference sequence). The CDR3 is made up of 12 amino acids. CDR3 DNA: TGTGCCAGTAGGAGGGGAGGGACGGAAGCTTTCTTT. It translates to CASRRGGTEAFF.

This clone was picked up a small number of times. The J gene is TRBJ1-2, the V gene TRBV19, with 11 nucleotides matching TRBD1. The CDR3 has 17 residues. Losses at the gene ends were 1 base for V and 4 bases for J; bases not matched to a gene: 8. Looked up from germline, CDR1 is LNHDA and CDR2 is SQIVND (reference sequence). CDR3 nucleotide sequence: TGTGCCAGTAGTATAGCTCTCAGGACAGGGGGCGTCTATGGCTACACCTTC. Its translation is CASSIALRTGGVYGYTF.

The J gene is TRBJ2-1, the V gene TRBV5-1, with 10 bases fitting TRBD2. Germline V gene data show CDR1 as SGHRS and CDR2 as YFSETQ. The CDR3 runs to 17 residues. The V gene end was trimmed by 1 base and the J gene end by 9 bases; junction bases not matched to a gene: 13. CDR3 protein: CASSLQSSGSSISEQFF. CDR3 coding DNA: TGCGCCAGCAGCTTGCAGTCTAGCGGGAGTAGTATAAGTGAGCAGTTCTTC.

The rearrangement links TRBV18 to TRBJ1-3; possible D gene TRBD1, 6 bases. This CDR3 has 13 amino acids. CDR1 and CDR2 (germline): KGHSH, LQKENI. Trimming removed 6 bases from V and 1 base from J, with 7 bases in between. CDR3 residues: CASSRGSGNTIYF. In nucleotides, the CDR3 is TGTGCCAGCTCTAGGGGGTCTGGAAACACCATATATTTT.

The chain links TRBV7-2 to TRBJ2-3, with no clear D. Deletions cut 0 bases from V and 4 bases from J, with 11 bases between. Germline loops: CDR1 SGHTA, CDR2 FQGNSA. CDR3 length: 15 amino acids. CDR3 DNA sequence: TGTGCCAGCAGCTTAGCGATTGGAAGGGCAGATACGCAGTATTTT. Protein sequence: CASSLAIGRADTQYF.

As regards this clone: Other nucleotide sequences in the sample specify the same CDR3. The V call is TRBV29-1, the J call TRBJ2-3; TRBD1 matches 9 bases. Germline CDR1 is SQVTM and CDR2 is ANQGSEA. The CDR3 totals 14 residues. J gave up 0 bases and V 6 bases, and 4 bases lay outside the gene matches. CDR3 nucleotides: TGCAGCGTCGGGACAGGGCTTAGCACAGATACGCAGTATTTT. Its translation is CSVGTGLSTDTQYF.

This clone was observed many times. Other nucleotide sequences from this sample produce the same CDR3. This rearrangement joins TRBV7-9 to TRBJ2-7, with 8 nucleotides matching TRBD1. CDR3 length equals 14 residues. In germline, CDR1 is SEHNR, CDR2 FQNEAQ (reference sequence). The trim removed 4 bases at V and 3 bases at J, leaving 5 bases unmatched. CDR3 protein: CASSYTTGVYEQYF. The CDR3 nucleotides are TGTGCCAGCAGCTACACGACAGGGGTCTACGAGCAGTACTTC.

The chain links TRBV7-2 to TRBJ2-1, with 9 bases fitting TRBD1. J gave up 8 bases and V 5 bases, and 13 bases lay outside the gene matches. Per the germline V gene, CDR1 is SGHTA and CDR2 is FQGNSA. The CDR3 extends over 16 amino acids. The CDR3, as DNA: TGTGCCAGCAGCCTCCAACCGGGACAGGGACCCTATGAGCAGTTCTTC. Its translation is CASSLQPGQGPYEQFF.

CDR3 coding DNA: TGCGCCAGCAGTGTACCAGGGGGGAACACTGAAGCTTTCTTT. This codes for CASSVPGGNTEAFF. The chain has TRBV10-2 and TRBJ1-1; TRBD1 aligns across 7 bases. CDR3 length: 14 residues. CDR1 WSHSY and CDR2 SAAADI come from the germline V gene. With 4 bases clipped from V and 1 base from J, the junction kept 3 bases outside the gene matches.

The rearrangement links TRBV30 to TRBJ1-5; D gene uncertain. V lost 0 bases and J 9 bases, leaving 15 bases between the germline ends. This CDR3 contains 14 residues. Germline values: CDR1 GTSNPN, CDR2 SVGIG (reference sequence). The CDR3 loop reads CAWSVPLRAGPQHF. For the CDR3, the DNA is TGTGCCTGGAGTGTACCATTAAGAGCAGGGCCCCAGCATTTT.

The J gene is TRBJ2-5, the V gene TRBV4-2, with unresolved D. CDR3 length equals 18 residues. Between the trimmed V and J ends, which lost 0 bases and 4 bases, there was a span of 21 bases. The V gene's germline CDR1 is LGHNA and CDR2 YNFKEQ. This CDR3 is CASSQDGPHGETPETQYF. CDR3 nucleotides: TGTGCCAGCAGCCAAGATGGGCCACACGGAGAAACCCCAGAGACCCAGTACTTC.

The chain has TRBV2 and TRBJ1-2; 8 bases are a match to TRBD1. V lost 7 bases, J lost 7 bases, and 5 bases stayed unmatched. The CDR3 runs to 12 residues. The germline gives CDR1 SNHLY, CDR2 FYNNEI. CDR3 protein: CASKQGAGGYTF. As DNA, the CDR3 is TGTGCCAGCAAGCAGGGGGCCGGTGGCTACACCTTC.

The gene calls are TRBV21-1 and TRBJ2-5. TRBV21-1 represents a pseudogene. CDR3 length equals 10 residues. Here the CDR3 reads CASVKETQYF. CDR3 nucleotide sequence: TGTGCCAGCGTGAAAGAGACCCAGTACTTC.

The CDR3 loop reads CASSAGTGGSVEAFF. CDR3 nucleotides: TGCGCCAGCAGCGCCGGGACAGGGGGCTCTGTTGAAGCTTTCTTT. This chain uses TRBV5-1 with TRBJ1-1; 12 bases line up with TRBD1. V shed 4 bases, J shed 7 bases, and the junction held 8 bases outside the gene matches. Germline V gene lookup returns CDR1 SGHRS and CDR2 YFSETQ. The CDR3 runs 15 residues.